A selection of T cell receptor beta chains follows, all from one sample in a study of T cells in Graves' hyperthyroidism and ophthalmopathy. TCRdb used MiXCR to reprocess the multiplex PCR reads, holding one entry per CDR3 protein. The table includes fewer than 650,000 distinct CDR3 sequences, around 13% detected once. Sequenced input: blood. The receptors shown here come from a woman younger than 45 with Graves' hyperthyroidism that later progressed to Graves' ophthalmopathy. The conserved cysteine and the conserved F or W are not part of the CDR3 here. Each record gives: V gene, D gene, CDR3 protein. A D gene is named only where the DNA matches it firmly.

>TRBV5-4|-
ASSRPGASNEKLF
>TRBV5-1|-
ASSLAFWLPGNEQF
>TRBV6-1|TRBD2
ASGGGRVKNIQY
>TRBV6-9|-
ASSYNRNNYGYT
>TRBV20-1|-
SARDPRAGGVNEKLF
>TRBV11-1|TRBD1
ASSLDRSSYEQY
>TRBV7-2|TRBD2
ASSFTAGVGETQY
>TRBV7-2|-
ASSSSREFEPQH
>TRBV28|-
ASTLRAEAF
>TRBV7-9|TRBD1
ASSSTTSGTGVYEQY
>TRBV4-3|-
ASSQDHDTEAF
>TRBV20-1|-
SAREPLNTGELF
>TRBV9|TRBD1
ASSVEGTGVGNTEAF
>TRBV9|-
ASSVTPKGQGEQF
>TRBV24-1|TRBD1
ATSGTEADTQY
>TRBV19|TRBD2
ATASGLAGFDEQY
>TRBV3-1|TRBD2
ASSPSGRETYEQY
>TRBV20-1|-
SARDHGEAGPYEQY
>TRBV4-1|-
ASSQGEQGPQSKEQF
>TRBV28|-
ASRTGGAYEQY
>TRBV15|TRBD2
ATSTRRLAGAVYNEQF
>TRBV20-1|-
SAPRNPDGYT
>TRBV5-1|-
ASSLIGTGLQVGFVNIQN
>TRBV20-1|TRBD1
SARDLDRGEVTDTQY
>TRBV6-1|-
ASSDLGRGLDTQY
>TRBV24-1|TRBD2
ATSDLSSGVGEQY
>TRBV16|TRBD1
ASSGGQRGNQPQH
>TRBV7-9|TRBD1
ASSGDRSYYGYT
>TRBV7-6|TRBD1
ASSLYSGTVEAF
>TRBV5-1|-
ASSLPQSYEQY
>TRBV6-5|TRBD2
ASSYSAREPGELF
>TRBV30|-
AWKFLRNTGELF
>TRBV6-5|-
ASSYSMGFMNTEAF
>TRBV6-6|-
ASSYSIQFAGFDYGYT
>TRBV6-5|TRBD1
ASSYQGQGAAGLF
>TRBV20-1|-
SARPNSYKAYTEAF
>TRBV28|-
ASSLRAGSGEKLF
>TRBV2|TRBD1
ASTRTGNTGELF
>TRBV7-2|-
ASSLAGVHGNEQF
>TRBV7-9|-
ASSLEGVLQETQY
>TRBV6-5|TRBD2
ASTGGLAGSYEQY
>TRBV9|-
ASSVGGVEWTYNEQF